This T cell receptor beta chain was found in a study of blood T cell repertoires in COVID-19. This table comes from immunoSEQ multiplex PCR, and its TCRdb copy is limited to in-frame clones, with some not included. The sample contains 150,000 to 200,000 clones, just under 80% of which appear only once. The junction had 8 bases not matched to a gene; V was cut back by 3 bases and J by 4 bases. CDR3 size: 15 residues. The germline V gene encodes CDR1 GTSNPN and CDR2 SVGIG (reference sequence). The sequence was collected from a woman over 75 with acute or convalescent COVID-19. The chain joins TRBV30 to TRBJ2-3; 9 bases align to TRBD2. The sequencing input was peripheral blood. CDR3 sequence: CAWRLSGGFPDTQYF. DNA of the CDR3: TGTGCCTGGAGATTAAGCGGGGGGTTCCCAGATACGCAGTATTTT.